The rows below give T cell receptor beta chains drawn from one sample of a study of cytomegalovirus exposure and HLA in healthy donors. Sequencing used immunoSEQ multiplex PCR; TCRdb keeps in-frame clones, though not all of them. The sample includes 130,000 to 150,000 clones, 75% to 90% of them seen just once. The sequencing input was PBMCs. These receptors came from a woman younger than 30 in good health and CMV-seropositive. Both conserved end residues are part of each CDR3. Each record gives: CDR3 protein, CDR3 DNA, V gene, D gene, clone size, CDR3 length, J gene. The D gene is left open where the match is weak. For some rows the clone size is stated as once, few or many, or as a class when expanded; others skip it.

CDR3 protein: CASSLTSGGSSYNEQFF
CDR3 DNA: TGCGCCAGCAGCCTTACTAGCGGGGGGAGCTCCTACAATGAGCAGTTCTTC
V gene: TRBV5-1
D gene: TRBD2
clone size: -
CDR3 length: 17
J gene: TRBJ2-1

CDR3 protein: CASSQTGGGNSPLHF
CDR3 DNA: TGTGCCAGCAGCCAGACAGGGGGCGGTAATTCACCCCTCCACTTT
V gene: TRBV28
D gene: TRBD1
clone size: -
CDR3 length: 15
J gene: TRBJ1-6

CDR3 protein: CASSSDTTSSSYGYTF
CDR3 DNA: TGCGCCAGCAGCTCGGACACTACCTCCTCCTCCTATGGCTACACCTTC
V gene: TRBV5-1
D gene: -
clone size: -
CDR3 length: 16
J gene: TRBJ1-2

CDR3 protein: CASSLSGGYSYEQYF
CDR3 DNA: TGTGCCAGCAGCTTATCGGGGGGGTACTCCTACGAGCAGTACTTC
V gene: TRBV7-3
D gene: TRBD2
clone size: -
CDR3 length: 15
J gene: TRBJ2-7

CDR3 protein: CASSPRTGLNTEAFF
CDR3 DNA: TGTGCCAGCAGCCCGCGGACAGGTTTGAACACTGAAGCTTTCTTT
V gene: TRBV7-9
D gene: TRBD1
clone size: -
CDR3 length: 15
J gene: TRBJ1-1

CDR3 protein: CASSPGRGPYEQYF
CDR3 DNA: TGTGCCAGCAGCCCCGGTAGGGGGCCCTACGAGCAGTACTTC
V gene: TRBV13
D gene: TRBD1
clone size: -
CDR3 length: 14
J gene: TRBJ2-7

CDR3 protein: CASSLRFSGGNTEAFF
CDR3 DNA: TGCGCCAGTTCCCTGAGATTTTCAGGGGGAAACACTGAAGCTTTCTTT
V gene: TRBV5-1
D gene: TRBD1
clone size: -
CDR3 length: 16
J gene: TRBJ1-1

CDR3 protein: CASSPGDLAKNIQYF
CDR3 DNA: TGTGCCAGCAGCCCCGGGGATCTAGCCAAAAACATTCAGTACTTC
V gene: TRBV28
D gene: -
clone size: once
CDR3 length: 15
J gene: TRBJ2-4

CDR3 protein: CASSPFPSGNQPQHF
CDR3 DNA: TGTGCCAGCAGCCCTTTCCCGTCGGGGAATCAGCCCCAGCATTTT
V gene: TRBV4-2
D gene: -
clone size: -
CDR3 length: 15
J gene: TRBJ1-5

CDR3 protein: CASSPPFRDSLTGELFF
CDR3 DNA: TGTGCCAGCAGCCCCCCCTTCCGGGACAGCCTCACCGGGGAGCTGTTTTTT
V gene: TRBV7-9
D gene: TRBD1
clone size: -
CDR3 length: 17
J gene: TRBJ2-2

CDR3 protein: CAISDVKRGPPDTQYF
CDR3 DNA: TGTGCCATCAGTGATGTAAAGCGGGGGCCCCCAGATACGCAGTATTTT
V gene: TRBV10-3
D gene: TRBD2
clone size: once
CDR3 length: 16
J gene: TRBJ2-3

CDR3 protein: CASSPDPDGQGRDGYTF
CDR3 DNA: TGTGCCAGCAGCCCAGATCCCGATGGACAGGGTAGGGATGGCTACACCTTC
V gene: TRBV4-2
D gene: TRBD1
clone size: -
CDR3 length: 17
J gene: TRBJ1-2

CDR3 protein: CASSEGGPLHF
CDR3 DNA: TGTGCCAGCAGCGAGGGAGGACCCCTCCACTTT
V gene: TRBV9
D gene: -
clone size: few
CDR3 length: 11
J gene: TRBJ1-6

CDR3 protein: CAWSHSSRLYEQYF
CDR3 DNA: TGTGCCTGGAGTCACTCGTCCCGCTTATACGAGCAGTACTTC
V gene: TRBV30
D gene: -
clone size: once
CDR3 length: 14
J gene: TRBJ2-7

CDR3 protein: CASSFQDSVMNTEAFF
CDR3 DNA: TGTGCCAGCAGTTTCCAAGACAGCGTCATGAACACTGAAGCTTTCTTT
V gene: TRBV28
D gene: -
clone size: -
CDR3 length: 16
J gene: TRBJ1-1

CDR3 protein: CASSMTKRWSTDTQYF
CDR3 DNA: TGTGCCAGTAGTATGACGAAGCGGTGGAGCACAGATACGCAGTATTTT
V gene: TRBV19
D gene: -
clone size: -
CDR3 length: 16
J gene: TRBJ2-3

CDR3 protein: CASSNSGVDTQYF
CDR3 DNA: TGTGCCAGCAGCAATAGCGGGGTGGACACCCAGTACTTC
V gene: TRBV5-6
D gene: TRBD2
clone size: -
CDR3 length: 13
J gene: TRBJ2-5

CDR3 protein: CASSFGVAVSYEQYF
CDR3 DNA: TGTGCCAGCAGCTTCGGGGTAGCGGTGTCCTACGAGCAGTACTTC
V gene: TRBV11-2
D gene: -
clone size: -
CDR3 length: 15
J gene: TRBJ2-7

CDR3 protein: CASRGEGNTEAFF
CDR3 DNA: TGTGCCAGCAGGGGGGAGGGGAACACTGAAGCTTTCTTT
V gene: TRBV2
D gene: -
clone size: -
CDR3 length: 13
J gene: TRBJ1-1

CDR3 protein: CASSLAGQGETQYF
CDR3 DNA: TGCGCCAGCAGCTTGGCGGGACAGGGGGAGACCCAGTACTTC
V gene: TRBV5-1
D gene: TRBD1
clone size: -
CDR3 length: 14
J gene: TRBJ2-5

CDR3 protein: CASSSPLGGYYGYTF
CDR3 DNA: TGTGCCAGCAGTTCCCCCCTAGGGGGATACTATGGCTACACCTTC
V gene: TRBV6-6
D gene: -
clone size: -
CDR3 length: 15
J gene: TRBJ1-2

CDR3 protein: CASSASSVETQYF
CDR3 DNA: TGTGCCAGCAGTGCCTCTAGCGTGGAGACCCAGTACTTC
V gene: TRBV28
D gene: -
clone size: -
CDR3 length: 13
J gene: TRBJ2-5

CDR3 protein: CASSVTPGKGQPQHF
CDR3 DNA: TGTGCCAGCAGCGTAACTCCAGGGAAAGGCCAGCCCCAGCATTTT
V gene: TRBV5-8
D gene: -
clone size: once
CDR3 length: 15
J gene: TRBJ1-5

CDR3 protein: CASSFGTPNTGELFF
CDR3 DNA: TGTGCCAGCAGCTTCGGGACACCCAACACCGGGGAGCTGTTTTTT
V gene: TRBV28
D gene: -
clone size: once
CDR3 length: 15
J gene: TRBJ2-2

CDR3 protein: CASRPAGGQETQYF
CDR3 DNA: TGTGCCAGCAGGCCAGCGGGGGGACAAGAGACCCAGTACTTC
V gene: TRBV27
D gene: TRBD2
clone size: -
CDR3 length: 14
J gene: TRBJ2-5

CDR3 protein: CASSQPSTGGGIVLFF
CDR3 DNA: TGCGCCAGCAGCCAGCCAAGCACAGGGGGCGGGATTGTACTGTTTTTT
V gene: TRBV4-1
D gene: TRBD1
clone size: -
CDR3 length: 16
J gene: TRBJ1-4

CDR3 protein: CASSGGQGVLSSPLHF
CDR3 DNA: TGTGCCAGTAGTGGGGGACAGGGGGTTTTGAGCTCACCCCTCCACTTT
V gene: TRBV19
D gene: TRBD1
clone size: once
CDR3 length: 16
J gene: TRBJ1-6

CDR3 protein: CASSPRQGGNTGELFF
CDR3 DNA: TGTGCCAGCAGCCCTAGACAGGGAGGGAACACCGGGGAGCTGTTTTTT
V gene: TRBV7-8
D gene: -
clone size: -
CDR3 length: 16
J gene: TRBJ2-2

CDR3 protein: CAWSRDRGDEQYF
CDR3 DNA: TGTGCCTGGAGTCGGGACAGGGGGGACGAGCAGTACTTC
V gene: TRBV30
D gene: TRBD1
clone size: -
CDR3 length: 13
J gene: TRBJ2-7

CDR3 protein: CASSPPPGREETQYF
CDR3 DNA: TGTGCCAGCAGTCCGCCCCCGGGCAGGGAAGAGACCCAGTACTTC
V gene: TRBV27
D gene: -
clone size: -
CDR3 length: 15
J gene: TRBJ2-5

CDR3 protein: CASSGWLDRANYGYTF
CDR3 DNA: TGTGCCAGCAGTGGTTGGCTTGACAGGGCTAACTATGGCTACACCTTC
V gene: TRBV6-1
D gene: TRBD1
clone size: -
CDR3 length: 16
J gene: TRBJ1-2

CDR3 protein: CASRPGDRANYGYTF
CDR3 DNA: TGTGCCAGCAGGCCCGGGGACAGAGCTAACTATGGCTACACCTTC
V gene: TRBV28
D gene: TRBD1
clone size: -
CDR3 length: 15
J gene: TRBJ1-2

CDR3 protein: CASSLDGGGTGELFF
CDR3 DNA: TGCGCCAGCAGCTTGGACGGGGGAGGTACCGGGGAGCTGTTTTTT
V gene: TRBV5-1
D gene: -
clone size: -
CDR3 length: 15
J gene: TRBJ2-2

CDR3 protein: CASSSDGVYGYTF
CDR3 DNA: TGTGCCAGCAGCTCAGACGGAGTCTATGGCTACACCTTC
V gene: TRBV5-4
D gene: -
clone size: -
CDR3 length: 13
J gene: TRBJ1-2

CDR3 protein: CASSPGQGEADTQYF
CDR3 DNA: TGCGCCAGCAGCCCAGGACAGGGGGAGGCAGATACGCAGTATTTT
V gene: TRBV5-1
D gene: TRBD1
clone size: -
CDR3 length: 15
J gene: TRBJ2-3

CDR3 protein: CASSLGQANYGYTF
CDR3 DNA: TGTGCCAGCAGTTTGGGACAGGCTAACTATGGCTACACCTTC
V gene: TRBV28
D gene: TRBD1
clone size: few
CDR3 length: 14
J gene: TRBJ1-2

CDR3 protein: CAWSAPEGAPSETQYF
CDR3 DNA: TGTGCCTGGAGTGCCCCGGAGGGAGCGCCCTCCGAGACCCAGTACTTC
V gene: TRBV30
D gene: -
clone size: -
CDR3 length: 16
J gene: TRBJ2-5

CDR3 protein: CASSQVPVTFRAGELFF
CDR3 DNA: TGTGCCAGCAGCCAAGTACCCGTGACGTTCAGGGCCGGGGAGCTGTTTTTT
V gene: TRBV4-2
D gene: -
clone size: -
CDR3 length: 17
J gene: TRBJ2-2

CDR3 protein: CASSGTVYEQYF
CDR3 DNA: TGTGCCAGCAGCGGGACAGTCTACGAGCAGTACTTC
V gene: TRBV7-2
D gene: TRBD1
clone size: -
CDR3 length: 12
J gene: TRBJ2-7

CDR3 protein: CASSRTSGVVTDTQYF
CDR3 DNA: TGTGCCAGCAGCCGGACTAGCGGGGTGGTCACAGATACGCAGTATTTT
V gene: TRBV5-4
D gene: TRBD2
clone size: once
CDR3 length: 16
J gene: TRBJ2-3

CDR3 protein: CASSLGVGGAERAFF
CDR3 DNA: TGTGCCAGCAGCTTAGGGGTCGGGGGTGCTGAAAGGGCTTTCTTT
V gene: TRBV7-6
D gene: -
clone size: -
CDR3 length: 15
J gene: TRBJ1-1

CDR3 protein: CASSSLAGGPNEQFF
CDR3 DNA: TGTGCCAGCAGCTCACTAGCGGGGGGCCCCAATGAGCAGTTCTTC
V gene: TRBV7-6
D gene: TRBD2
clone size: -
CDR3 length: 15
J gene: TRBJ2-1

CDR3 protein: CARSGGNTQYF
CDR3 DNA: TGTGCCCGGTCAGGGGGAAATACGCAGTATTTT
V gene: TRBV30
D gene: TRBD1
clone size: -
CDR3 length: 11
J gene: TRBJ2-3

CDR3 protein: CASSPTGWLTHEQYF
CDR3 DNA: TGTGCCAGCAGCCCTACAGGGTGGCTTACCCACGAGCAGTACTTC
V gene: TRBV9
D gene: -
clone size: -
CDR3 length: 15
J gene: TRBJ2-7

CDR3 protein: CASTPFPSEKLFF
CDR3 DNA: TGCGCCAGCACCCCCTTTCCGAGTGAAAAACTGTTTTTT
V gene: TRBV4-1
D gene: -
clone size: -
CDR3 length: 13
J gene: TRBJ1-4

CDR3 protein: CASSPYGRRRLTGELFF
CDR3 DNA: TGTGCCAGCAGCCCATACGGGAGGCGAAGACTGACCGGGGAGCTGTTTTTT
V gene: TRBV7-8
D gene: TRBD2
clone size: -
CDR3 length: 17
J gene: TRBJ2-2

CDR3 protein: CASSWAAGTYEQYF
CDR3 DNA: TGTGCCAGCAGTTGGGCCGCGGGGACCTACGAGCAGTACTTC
V gene: TRBV6-5
D gene: -
clone size: -
CDR3 length: 14
J gene: TRBJ2-7

CDR3 protein: CASSKGSEQETQYF
CDR3 DNA: TGTGCCAGCAGCAAGGGGTCAGAACAAGAGACCCAGTACTTC
V gene: TRBV11-3
D gene: -
clone size: -
CDR3 length: 14
J gene: TRBJ2-5

CDR3 protein: CASRDRGNEQYF
CDR3 DNA: TGTGCCAGTAGAGACAGGGGTAACGAGCAGTACTTC
V gene: TRBV19
D gene: TRBD1
clone size: -
CDR3 length: 12
J gene: TRBJ2-7

CDR3 protein: CASSLLGASTDTQYF
CDR3 DNA: TGTGCCAGCAGCTTATTGGGGGCATCCACAGATACGCAGTATTTT
V gene: TRBV7-3
D gene: -
clone size: many
CDR3 length: 15
J gene: TRBJ2-3

CDR3 protein: CAYGERGKYNEQFF
CDR3 DNA: TGTGCCTACGGAGAGCGGGGGAAATACAATGAGCAGTTCTTC
V gene: TRBV6-6
D gene: TRBD2
clone size: -
CDR3 length: 14
J gene: TRBJ2-1

CDR3 protein: CASTAGGYNEQFF
CDR3 DNA: TGTGCCAGCACAGCGGGGGGCTACAATGAGCAGTTCTTC
V gene: TRBV9
D gene: TRBD2
clone size: -
CDR3 length: 13
J gene: TRBJ2-1

CDR3 protein: CASSFTQNTEAFF
CDR3 DNA: TGTGCTAGCAGCTTTACACAGAACACTGAAGCTTTCTTT
V gene: TRBV7-7
D gene: -
clone size: -
CDR3 length: 13
J gene: TRBJ1-1

CDR3 protein: CASSPGRVTVTTDTQYF
CDR3 DNA: TGTGCCAGTAGTCCTGGCAGGGTTACGGTTACCACAGATACGCAGTATTTT
V gene: TRBV19
D gene: -
clone size: -
CDR3 length: 17
J gene: TRBJ2-3

CDR3 protein: CASSIAAWARETQYF
CDR3 DNA: TGTGCCAGTAGTATAGCGGCGTGGGCGAGAGAGACCCAGTACTTC
V gene: TRBV19
D gene: -
clone size: -
CDR3 length: 15
J gene: TRBJ2-5